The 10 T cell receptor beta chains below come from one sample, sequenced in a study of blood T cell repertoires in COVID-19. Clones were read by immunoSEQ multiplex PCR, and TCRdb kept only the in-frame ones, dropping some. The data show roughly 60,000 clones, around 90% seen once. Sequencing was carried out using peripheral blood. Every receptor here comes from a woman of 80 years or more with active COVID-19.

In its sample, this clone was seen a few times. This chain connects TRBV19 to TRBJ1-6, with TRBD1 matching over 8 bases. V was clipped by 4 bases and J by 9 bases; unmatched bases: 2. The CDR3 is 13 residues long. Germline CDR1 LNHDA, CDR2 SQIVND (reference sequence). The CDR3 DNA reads TGTGCCAGTAGTAGGGACAGGACTTCACCCCTCCACTTT. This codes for CASSRDRTSPLHF.

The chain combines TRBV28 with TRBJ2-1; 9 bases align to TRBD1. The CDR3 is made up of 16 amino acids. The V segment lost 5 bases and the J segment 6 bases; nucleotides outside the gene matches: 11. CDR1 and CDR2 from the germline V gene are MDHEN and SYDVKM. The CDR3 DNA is TGTGCCAGCAGTCGCTTAGGACAGGGGCGCCTCAATGAGCAGTTCTTC. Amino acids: CASSRLGQGRLNEQFF.

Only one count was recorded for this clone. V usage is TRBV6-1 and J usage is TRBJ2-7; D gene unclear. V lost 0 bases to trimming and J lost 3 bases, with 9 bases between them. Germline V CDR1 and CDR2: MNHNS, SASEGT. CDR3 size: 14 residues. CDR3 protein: CASSEAPGDYEQYV. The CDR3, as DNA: TGTGCCAGCAGTGAAGCGCCCGGAGACTACGAGCAGTACGTC.

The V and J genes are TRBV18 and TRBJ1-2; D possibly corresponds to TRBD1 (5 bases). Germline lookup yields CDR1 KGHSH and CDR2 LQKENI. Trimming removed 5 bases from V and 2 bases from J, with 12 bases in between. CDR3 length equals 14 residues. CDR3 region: CASSSIRANYGYTF. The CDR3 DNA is TGTGCCAGCTCATCCATCAGGGCGAACTATGGCTACACCTTC.

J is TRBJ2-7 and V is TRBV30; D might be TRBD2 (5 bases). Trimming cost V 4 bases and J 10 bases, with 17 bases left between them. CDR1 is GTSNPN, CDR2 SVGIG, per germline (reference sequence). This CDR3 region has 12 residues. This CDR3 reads CAWNEERRPQYF. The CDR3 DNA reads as TGTGCCTGGAATGAGGAGAGGAGGCCACAGTACTTC.

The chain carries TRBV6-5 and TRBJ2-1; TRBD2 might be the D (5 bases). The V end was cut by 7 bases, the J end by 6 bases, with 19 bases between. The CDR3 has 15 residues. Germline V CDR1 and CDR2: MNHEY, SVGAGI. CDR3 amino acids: CASISRTGVPNEQFF. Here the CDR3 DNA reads TGTGCCAGCATATCCCGGACTGGCGTTCCCAATGAGCAGTTCTTC.

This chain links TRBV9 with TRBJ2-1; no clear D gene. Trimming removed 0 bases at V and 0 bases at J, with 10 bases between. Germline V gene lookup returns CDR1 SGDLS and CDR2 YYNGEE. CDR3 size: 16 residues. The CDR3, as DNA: TGTGCCAGCAGCGTAGGCGTCTCTAGCTCCTACAATGAGCAGTTCTTC. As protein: CASSVGVSSSYNEQFF.

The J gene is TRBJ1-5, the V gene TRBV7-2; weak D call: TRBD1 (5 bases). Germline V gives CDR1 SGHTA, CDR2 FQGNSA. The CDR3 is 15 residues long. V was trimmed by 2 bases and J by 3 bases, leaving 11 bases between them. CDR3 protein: CASSLSGGTNQPQHF. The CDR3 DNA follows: TGTGCCAGCAGCTTATCTGGCGGGACCAATCAGCCCCAGCATTTT. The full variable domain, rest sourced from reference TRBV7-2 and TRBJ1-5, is GAGVSQSPSNKVTEKGKDVELRCDPISGHTALYWYRQSLGQGLEFLIYFQGNSAPDKSGLPSDRFSAERTGGSVSTLTIQRTQQEDSAVYLCASSLSGGTNQPQHFGDGTRLSIL.

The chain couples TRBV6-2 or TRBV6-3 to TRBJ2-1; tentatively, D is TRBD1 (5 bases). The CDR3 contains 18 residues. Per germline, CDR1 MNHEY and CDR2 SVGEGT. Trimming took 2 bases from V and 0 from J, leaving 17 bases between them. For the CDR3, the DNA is TGTGCCAGCAGTTACCCCGGTTGGGGCGTCAGCTCCTACAATGAGCAGTTCTTC. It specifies CASSYPGWGVSSYNEQFF.

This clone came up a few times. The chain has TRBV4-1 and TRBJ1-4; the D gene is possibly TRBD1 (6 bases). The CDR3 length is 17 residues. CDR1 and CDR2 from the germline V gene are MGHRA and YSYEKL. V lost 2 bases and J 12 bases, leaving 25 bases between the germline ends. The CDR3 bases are TGCGCCAGCAGCCAAATGTCCGGCAATGACAGGAACCGGCAACTGTTTTTT. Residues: CASSQMSGNDRNRQLFF.